In this sample, the clone carrying this T cell receptor beta chain turned up a few times. Its antigen is still unknown. This sample was included in a study of blood T cells in healthy people across ages. Whole-study results and caveats: Diversity estimates from one million T cells were considered underestimates.

The amount of total RNA extracted per sample was at least 5.5 micrograms. The CDR3 consists of 15 residues. The V end was cut by 11 bases, the J end by 8 bases, with 24 bases between. Germline V gives CDR1 SNHLY, CDR2 FYNNEI. The second PCR ran about 7 to 12 cycles with a sample-barcoded 5' primer and J-beta primers. The template-switch adaptor was a 5' adaptor with 12 random nucleotides. It tagged each cDNA molecule. TCRdb recomputed calls from the 5' RACE reads with MiXCR, one row per CDR3 protein. Among more than 750,000 distinct CDR3 sequences, about 28% were seen once, and the ten largest hold 9.5% to 13%. These data also featured in a second study, about T cells of mothers and their children.

This receptor was taken from a woman aged 40 to 50 in good health. This chain links TRBV2 with TRBJ2-2; D may be TRBD1 or TRBD2 (5 bases each). What was sequenced was blood. CDR3 DNA: TGTGCCGCGGGTGGCACTGGTACAAGGGGAGGGGAGCTGTTTTTT. Encoded protein: CAAGGTGTRGGELFF.